This T cell receptor beta chain emerged from a study of OX40 agonist ivuxolimab in advanced cancers. Overall study context: An agonistic human IgG2 monoclonal antibody against OX40 (CD134) was given. Averaging 60 years in age, with a range of about 23 to 85, the cohort was about 86% male. Partial responses occurred in three patients (one hepatocellular carcinoma, two cutaneous melanoma).

Sequencing used immunoSEQ multiplex PCR; TCRdb keeps in-frame clones, though not all of them. Altogether more than 60,000 clones are present, roughly 80% being singletons, with the ten largest covering about 4.1%. V lost 10 bases and J lost 2, with 9 bases in between. The CDR3 totals 12 residues. CDR1 is MNHNY and CDR2 is SVGAGI in the germline V gene (reference sequence). V is TRBV6-6 and J is TRBJ1-5, with a possible D match to TRBD1 (5 bases). The specimen was CD4+ or CD8+ T cells sorted from blood, collected in a trial of the OX40 agonist ivuxolimab. The receptor was isolated from an adult with an advanced solid tumor such as melanoma, head and neck, liver or kidney cancer. The CDR3 sequence is CATKQGNQPQHF. The CDR3 nucleotides are TGTGCCACCAAACAGGGCAATCAGCCCCAGCATTTT.